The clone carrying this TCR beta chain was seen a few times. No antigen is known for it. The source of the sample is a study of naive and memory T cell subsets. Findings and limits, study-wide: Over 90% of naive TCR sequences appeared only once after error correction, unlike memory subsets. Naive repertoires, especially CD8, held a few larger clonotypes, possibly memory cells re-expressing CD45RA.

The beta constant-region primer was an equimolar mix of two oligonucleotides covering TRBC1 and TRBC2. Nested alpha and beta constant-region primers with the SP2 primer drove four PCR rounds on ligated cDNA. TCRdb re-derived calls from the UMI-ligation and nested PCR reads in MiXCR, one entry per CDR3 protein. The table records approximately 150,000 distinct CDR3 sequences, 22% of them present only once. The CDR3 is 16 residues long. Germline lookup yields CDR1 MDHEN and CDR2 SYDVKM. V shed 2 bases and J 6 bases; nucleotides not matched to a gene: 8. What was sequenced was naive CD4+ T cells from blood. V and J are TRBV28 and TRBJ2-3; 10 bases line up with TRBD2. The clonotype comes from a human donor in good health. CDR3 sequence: CASSLVASGGSDTQYF. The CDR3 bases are TGTGCCAGCAGTTTAGTTGCTAGCGGGGGCAGTGATACGCAGTATTTT.